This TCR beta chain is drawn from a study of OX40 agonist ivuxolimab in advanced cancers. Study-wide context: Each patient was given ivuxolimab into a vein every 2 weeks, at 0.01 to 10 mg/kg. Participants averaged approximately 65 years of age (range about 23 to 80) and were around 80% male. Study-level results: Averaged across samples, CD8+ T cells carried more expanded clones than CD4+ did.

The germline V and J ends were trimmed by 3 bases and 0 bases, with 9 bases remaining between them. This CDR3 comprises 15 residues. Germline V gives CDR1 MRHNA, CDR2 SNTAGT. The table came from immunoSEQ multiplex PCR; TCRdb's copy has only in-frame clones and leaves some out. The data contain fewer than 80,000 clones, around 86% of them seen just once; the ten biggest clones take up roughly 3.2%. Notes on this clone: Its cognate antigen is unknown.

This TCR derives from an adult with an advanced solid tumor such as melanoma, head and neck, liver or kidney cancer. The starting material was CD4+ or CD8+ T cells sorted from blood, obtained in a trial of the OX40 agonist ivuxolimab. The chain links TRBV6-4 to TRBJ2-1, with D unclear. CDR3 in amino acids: CASSDTASSYNEQFF. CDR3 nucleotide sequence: TGTGCCAGCAGTGATACGGCTAGCTCCTACAATGAGCAGTTCTTC.